The clone carrying this T cell receptor (beta chain) was recorded at least ten times. The germline V and J ends were trimmed by 2 bases and 0 bases, with 23 bases remaining between them. Germline CDR1 and CDR2: MDHEN and SYDVKM. The CDR3 has 19 residues. RNA transcripts provided the source from which TCR beta CDR3 regions were amplified. The HTBI set primed first-round TCR CDR3 RT-PCR. TCRdb re-called the multiplex PCR reads through MiXCR, storing one row per CDR3 protein. The sample records 550,000 to 650,000 distinct CDR3 sequences, less than 15% being singletons. Patients aged 18 to 65 had newly diagnosed hyperthyroidism of under 2 months' duration. The data were taken from a study of T cells in Graves' hyperthyroidism and ophthalmopathy.

This TCR was sampled from a middle-aged woman with Graves' hyperthyroidism. This sequence joins TRBV28 and TRBJ2-7, with D possibly TRBD2 on 5 matching bases. Sequencing was done on a sample of blood. DNA of the CDR3: TGTGCCAGCAGTTTAGTGATAGTGCCGGGAAGCCCGATCTCCTACGAGCAGTACTTC. This gives the protein CASSLVIVPGSPISYEQYF.